The rows below give T cell receptor beta chains drawn from one sample of a study of blood T cell repertoires in COVID-19. This table comes from immunoSEQ multiplex PCR, and its TCRdb copy is limited to in-frame clones, with some not included. This table holds about 90,000 clones, 80% found once. The sample comprised peripheral blood. These receptor sequences come from a woman aged 70-85 years with acute or convalescent COVID-19. Each CDR3 is given with its conserved first and last residue. D genes are given only for firm matches. The size entry is marked missing in some rows and otherwise reads once, few, many or a size class.

TRBJ1-3	.	.	TRBV5-1	TGCGCCAGCGGGCAGGGTCTAAATACTGGAAACACCATATATTTT	CASGQGLNTGNTIYF
TRBJ2-1	TRBD2	.	TRBV5-4	TGTGCCAGCAGCGCGGAACTAGCGGGGGCTCGGAATGAGCAGTTCTTC	CASSAELAGARNEQFF
TRBJ1-1	TRBD1	once	TRBV12-3/TRBV12-4	TGTGCCAGCAGTTTAACAGGGGAGGCTGAAGCTTTCTTT	CASSLTGEAEAFF
TRBJ2-2	TRBD1	.	TRBV11-2	TGTGCCAGCAGCTTTGGGACAGGGAACACCGGGGAGCTGTTTTTT	CASSFGTGNTGELFF
TRBJ1-1	.	.	TRBV18	TGTGCCAGCTCACCACCGACAGCGCCGGGCACTGAAGCTTTCTTT	CASSPPTAPGTEAFF
TRBJ1-2	.	many	TRBV18	TGTGCCAGCTCACCCCGACAGAGAAACTATGGCTACACCTTC	CASSPRQRNYGYTF
TRBJ1-1	.	few	TRBV21-1	TGTGCCAGCAGCCTCCGGGAACTTTATGAAGCTTTCTTT	CASSLRELYEAFF
TRBJ1-6	.	.	TRBV2	TGTGCCAGCAGTCCCTTTGTGAGCTCCTATAATTCACCCCTCCACTTT	CASSPFVSSYNSPLHF
TRBJ1-1	.	.	TRBV10-3	TGTGCCATCAGACAGGGTTGGAACACTCTCAACACTGAAGCTTTCTTT	CAIRQGWNTLNTEAFF
TRBJ1-1	.	.	TRBV5-1	TGCGCCAGCAGCTTGGCCCAGGGTGCTGAAGCTTTCTTT	CASSLAQGAEAFF
TRBJ1-6	.	once	TRBV5-1	TGCGCCAGCAGCTTGGATCGGTTGTTTTCACCCCTCCACTTT	CASSLDRLFSPLHF
TRBJ1-1	TRBD1	.	TRBV19	TGTGCCAGTAATCCGACAGGGCTGAACACTGAAGCTTTCTTT	CASNPTGLNTEAFF
TRBJ1-1	.	.	TRBV6-5	TGTGCCAGCAGCCCCGGGACATTAACTGAAGCTTTCTTT	CASSPGTLTEAFF
TRBJ1-2	.	many	TRBV29-1	TGCAGCGTTTCGGACTATGGCTACACCTTC	CSVSDYGYTF
TRBJ1-5	.	.	TRBV6-6	TGTGCCAGCAGGCTCGAAGAGCAGCCCCAGCATTTT	CASRLEEQPQHF
TRBJ2-1	TRBD2	.	TRBV5-6	TGTGCCAGCAGCTTGGCCGGACTAGCGGTCTCCTACAATGAGCAGTTCTTC	CASSLAGLAVSYNEQFF
TRBJ2-7	.	.	TRBV4-1	TGCGCCAGCAGCCAAGAGGTTGATGGGCGCTACGAGCAGTACTTC	CASSQEVDGRYEQYF
TRBJ1-4	.	.	TRBV28	TGTGCCAGCAGTTTAATCTTGGGGAGTGAAAAACTGTTTTTT	CASSLILGSEKLFF
TRBJ2-2	.	few	TRBV7-8	TGTGCCAGCAGCTCCGTCCCAGCCGGGGAGCTGTTTTTT	CASSSVPAGELFF
TRBJ2-5	TRBD2	.	TRBV27	TGTGCCAGCAGTCTCGCGGGAGCCGGGGAGACCCAGTACTTC	CASSLAGAGETQYF
TRBJ1-1	.	.	TRBV3-1/TRBV3-2	TGTGCCAGCAGCCAAGACCCAGGGCCTAACACTGAAGCTTTCTTT	CASSQDPGPNTEAFF
TRBJ2-7	TRBD1	.	TRBV29-1	TGCAGCGCCCGACAGGGGTTGGGGGAGCAGTACTTC	CSARQGLGEQYF
TRBJ2-3	.	.	TRBV5-1	TGCGCCAGCAGCCAAAACAGGGTCGGCACAGATACGCAGTATTTT	CASSQNRVGTDTQYF
TRBJ2-1	TRBD2	once	TRBV13	TGTGCCAGCAGCTTAGAATTAGCGGGGGGATACAATGAGCAGTTCTTC	CASSLELAGGYNEQFF
TRBJ2-7	.	few	TRBV5-4	TGTGCCAGCAGTAATCTCGGGGGTTCCTACGAGCAGTACTTC	CASSNLGGSYEQYF
TRBJ2-2	TRBD2	.	TRBV7-3	TGTGCCAGCAGCCAACTAGCGGGAGTACCCACCGGGGAGCTGTTTTTT	CASSQLAGVPTGELFF
TRBJ2-4	.	.	TRBV9	TGTGCCAGCAAGAAACAGGGCGAGGCTGACATTCAGTACTTC	CASKKQGEADIQYF
TRBJ2-5	.	.	TRBV27	TGTGCCAGCAGCTACCGGGGGGCTGGGACCCAGTACTTC	CASSYRGAGTQYF
TRBJ2-1	TRBD2	.	TRBV2	TGTGCCAGCAGGGAGACTAGCGGGAGGAGCAATGAGCAGTTCTTC	CASRETSGRSNEQFF
TRBJ1-1	.	.	TRBV3-1/TRBV3-2	TGTGCCAGCAGCCAAGCCCTTGAAGCTTTCTTT	CASSQALEAFF
TRBJ1-4	.	.	TRBV2	TGTGCCAGCAGTGACAGGGGATCTTCGGGTAATGAAAAACTGTTTTTT	CASSDRGSSGNEKLFF
TRBJ2-7	TRBD2	.	TRBV6-6	TGTGCCAGCAATGGCGGGGGGGCCTACGAGCAGTACTTC	CASNGGGAYEQYF
TRBJ2-7	.	.	TRBV28	TGTGCCAGCAGCCCATCGGTTGGTACCTACGAGCAGTACTTC	CASSPSVGTYEQYF
TRBJ1-2	TRBD1	.	TRBV28	TGTGCCAGCAGAGACAGGGAGCTGACCACCACCTATGGCTACACCTTC	CASRDRELTTTYGYTF
TRBJ2-5	.	.	TRBV19	TGTGCCAGTAGTAAGCTAGAGACCCAGTACTTC	CASSKLETQYF
TRBJ2-7	TRBD1	.	TRBV5-6	TGTGCCAGCAGCTTGGGGGACAGCTTTTACGAGCAGTACTTC	CASSLGDSFYEQYF
TRBJ1-5	.	.	TRBV6-5	TGTGCCAGCAGCCAGGGTTTTAGCAATCAGCCCCAGCATTTT	CASSQGFSNQPQHF
TRBJ2-3	.	.	TRBV3-1/TRBV3-2	TGTGCCAGCAGCCAAGGGTCTCGGTTAGACACAGATACGCAGTATTTT	CASSQGSRLDTDTQYF
TRBJ1-5	.	.	TRBV28	TGTGCCAGCAGTTTACCTCAGGGCAGATTGACCAATCAGCCCCAGCATTTT	CASSLPQGRLTNQPQHF